Presented here are 13 T cell receptor beta chains from one specimen sequenced in a study of control samples from healthy donors and cancer patients. TCRdb's table, derived via immunoSEQ multiplex PCR, lists solely in-frame clones and lacks some. The sample contains about 45,000 clones, roughly 90% of which appear only once. The sample taken for sequencing was PBMCs. Receptor source: a middle-aged woman with head and neck cancer.

The chain joins TRBV11-3 to TRBJ2-5; D gene unclear. The CDR3 has 13 residues. Germline V gives CDR1 SGHNT, CDR2 YENEEA. Trimming pared 5 bases from V and 4 bases from J, leaving 11 bases between. For the CDR3, the DNA is TGTGCCAGCAGCCACTTAAGAGGAGAGACCCAGTACTTC. Protein: CASSHLRGETQYF.

This clone has just one count. CDR3 protein: CASSLDSRGRATEAFF. CDR3 DNA sequence: TGTGCCAGCAGCTTAGATTCGAGGGGCAGGGCCACTGAAGCTTTCTTT. V is TRBV7-9 and J is TRBJ1-1; perhaps TRBD1 as D (5 bases). V gave up 1 base and J gave up 4 bases, with 16 bases separating them. The germline V gene has CDR1 SEHNR and CDR2 FQNEAQ (reference sequence). CDR3 length: 16 amino acids. Full variable domain (outside the CDR3, taken from reference TRBV7-9 and TRBJ1-1): DTGVSQNPRHKITKRGQNVTFRCDPISEHNRLYWYRQTLGQGPEFLTYFQNEAQLEKSRLLSDRFSAERPKGSFSTLEIQRTEQGDSAMYLCASSLDSRGRATEAFFGQGTRLTVV.

This clone was observed a handful of times. V usage is TRBV5-1 and J usage is TRBJ1-2; TRBD1 might be the D (5 bases). Trimming cost V 0 bases and J 8 bases, with 11 bases left between them. The CDR3 runs to 13 residues. Germline loops: CDR1 SGHRS, CDR2 YFSETQ. The CDR3 nucleotides are TGCGCCAGCAGCTTGGAGGGGATGACGGGCTACACCTTC. This translates into CASSLEGMTGYTF.

The CDR3 bases are TGTGCCTGGAGACGGGACGCGGAAGAGACCCAGTACTTC. Protein: CAWRRDAEETQYF. The J gene is TRBJ2-5, the V gene TRBV30, with D perhaps TRBD1 or TRBD2 (5 bases each). The length of the CDR3 is 13 residues. Trimming left V 3 bases short and J 3 bases short, with 11 bases between. In germline, CDR1 is GTSNPN, CDR2 SVGIG (reference sequence).

This chain joins TRBV19 and TRBJ1-1; D not resolved. V dropped 3 bases and J dropped 3 bases, with 8 bases sitting between them. The germline CDR1 and CDR2 sequences are LNHDA and SQIVND (reference sequence). The CDR3 length is 13 residues. CDR3 in DNA: TGTGCCAGTAGTATCCGGGCCGACACTGAAGCTTTCTTT. It specifies CASSIRADTEAFF.

The rearrangement uses TRBV7-9 and TRBJ1-1; the D is unclear. Trimming pared 1 base from V and 10 bases from J, leaving 13 bases between. The CDR3 runs to 13 residues. Germline V CDR1 and CDR2: SEHNR, FQNEAQ (reference sequence). CDR3 region: CASSLGNRIRAFF. CDR3 bases: TGTGCCAGCAGCTTAGGGAACCGGATACGAGCTTTCTTT.

The V and J genes are TRBV30 and TRBJ1-4; D gene uncertain. This CDR3 region has 14 residues. Germline CDR1 reads GTSNPN; CDR2 reads SVGIG (reference sequence). Trimming removed 4 bases from V and 0 bases from J, with 9 bases in between. For the CDR3, the DNA is TGTGCCTGGACACACGGGACAACTAATGAAAAACTGTTTTTT. Translating it yields CAWTHGTTNEKLFF.

The chain employs TRBV4-2 and TRBJ1-3; TRBD1 might be the D (6 bases). From germline, CDR1 is LGHNA and CDR2 YNFKEQ. CDR3 size: 15 residues. Deletions cut 2 bases from V and 4 bases from J, with 12 bases between. The CDR3 spells CASSQLDSRGNTIYF. The CDR3 DNA follows: TGTGCCAGCAGCCAACTGGACAGTAGGGGAAACACCATATATTTT.

The chain employs TRBV4-1 and TRBJ2-1; D call uncertain. The germline V gene encodes CDR1 MGHRA and CDR2 YSYEKL. The CDR3 has 17 residues. The V and J ends lost 0 bases and 2 bases respectively, with 14 bases between them. The DNA of the CDR3 is TGCGCCAGCAGCCAAGACCTGTCCCTAGTTACCTACAATGAGCAGTTCTTC. Translation: CASSQDLSLVTYNEQFF.

The chain couples TRBV18 to TRBJ2-3, with 9 bases lining up with TRBD2. CDR1 KGHSH and CDR2 LQKENI come from the germline V gene. Trimming at V came to 2 bases and at J to 1 base, leaving 10 bases not matched to a gene. There are 18 residues in the CDR3. The CDR3 loop is CASSPVQEGGRGTDTQYF. The CDR3 DNA reads TGTGCCAGCTCACCAGTCCAAGAGGGCGGGAGGGGCACAGATACGCAGTATTTT.

The chain combines TRBV19 with TRBJ1-2; no firm D call. Trimming removed 3 bases at V and 1 base at J, with 18 bases between. This CDR3 has 17 amino acids. Per the germline V gene, CDR1 is LNHDA and CDR2 is SQIVND (reference sequence). CDR3 region: CASSIFQSPGFNYGYTF. As DNA, the CDR3 is TGTGCCAGTAGTATTTTCCAGTCACCAGGTTTTAACTATGGCTACACCTTC.

CDR3 protein: CAITDRSGTDYGYTF. The DNA of the CDR3 is TGTGCCATCACCGATAGGTCGGGGACGGACTATGGCTACACCTTC. V gene TRBV7-8 combines with J gene TRBJ1-2; a weak D match, TRBD1 (5 bases). This CDR3 has 15 amino acids. V was pared by 10 bases and J by 3 bases, with 21 bases between. Germline CDR1 reads SGHVS; CDR2 reads FQNEAQ.

CDR3 nucleotide sequence: TGTGCCAGCAGCCGCTCCGGGGAGCTGTTTTTT. This gives the protein CASSRSGELFF. V is TRBV4-2 and J is TRBJ2-2; D not resolved. V was pared by 4 bases and J by 6 bases, with 3 bases between. Per germline, CDR1 LGHNA and CDR2 YNFKEQ. The CDR3 is made up of 11 amino acids.